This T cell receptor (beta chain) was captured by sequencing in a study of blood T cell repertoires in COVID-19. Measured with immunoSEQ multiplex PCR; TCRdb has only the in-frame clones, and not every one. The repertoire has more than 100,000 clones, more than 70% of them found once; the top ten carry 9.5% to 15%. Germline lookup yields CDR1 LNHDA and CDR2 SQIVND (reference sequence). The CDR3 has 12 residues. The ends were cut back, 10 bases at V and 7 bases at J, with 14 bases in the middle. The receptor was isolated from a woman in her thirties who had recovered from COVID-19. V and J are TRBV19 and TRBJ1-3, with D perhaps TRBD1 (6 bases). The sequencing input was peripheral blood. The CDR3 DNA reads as TGTGCCAATCTAAGGGGGGGGAACACCATATATTTT. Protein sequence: CANLRGGNTIYF.